This section outlines one T cell receptor beta chain sequence together with its context. The entry originates in a study of blood T cell repertoires in COVID-19. Study details: There were acute and convalescent COVID-19 samples, and they came from the United States, Italy and Spain. T cells, B-cell-depleted T cells, or PBMCs provided the cDNA or gDNA that served as material.

In the authors' methods: Estimates of nucleated cell counts were drawn from the amplification of reference gene primers. Repertoires were generated with immunoSEQ multiplex PCR, while TCRdb's copy carries only in-frame clones and drops some. For V, J and clone size, that table is used; D and trimming come from the DNA. In the table there are roughly 140,000 clones, approximately 82% of which are singletons. Looked up from germline, CDR1 is SGHVS and CDR2 is FNYEAQ. This CDR3 is built from 16 residues. V lost 1 base, J lost 1 base, and 4 bases stayed unmatched. Sequencing was done on a sample of peripheral blood. The chain recombines TRBV7-6 with TRBJ2-7, with TRBD1 matching over 10 bases. The source of this sequence is a woman in her fifties or sixties in a cohort sampled during active or convalescent COVID-19. The CDR3: CASSLGPGQGSYEQYF. DNA of the CDR3: TGTGCCAGCAGCTTAGGACCGGGACAGGGGTCCTACGAGCAGTACTTC.